There are many counts of the clone carrying this T cell receptor (beta chain). Its antigen is not known. The data were obtained in a study of T-cell reconstitution after alpha-beta-depleted transplantation in children. TCRbeta library preparation incorporated unique molecular identifiers. In TCRdb, the PCR reads were re-called with MiXCR into one record per CDR3 protein. Here the sample spans fewer than 550,000 distinct CDR3 sequences, about 10% being singletons. The CDR3 extends over 12 amino acids. CDR1 and CDR2 from the germline V gene are DFQATT and SNEGSKA (reference sequence). V gave up 5 bases and J gave up 6 bases, with 10 bases separating them. Study conclusions and caveats: It was surviving recipient T cells and thymic progenitors that gave some patients high TCRbeta diversity at day 60. Newly produced T cells mostly provided counts and TCRbeta diversity after one year, as hyperexpanded clones declined. After transplant, at about two months, alpha-beta T cells were reportedly derived from several hundred expanded graft clones.

Sequencing was performed on PBMCs, mostly from graft donor cells, taken 180 days after TCRalphabeta/CD19-depleted stem cell transplant. The sequence was collected from a female patient younger than 10 who had a stem cell transplant for aplastic anemia, so the T cells may come from the graft donor. The chain uses TRBV20-1 and TRBJ2-2, with a possible D match to TRBD2 (5 bases). The CDR3 sequence: CSASGNPGELFF. The CDR3 DNA reads TGCAGTGCTTCCGGGAATCCCGGGGAGCTGTTTTTT.